This T cell receptor (beta chain) was observed in a study of long-term antiretroviral therapy in people with HIV. Study context: Of all samples, the earliest predate the 2015 immediate-ART recommendation by about a decade. Study-wide findings and caveats: CDR3 lengths in HIV samples spanned a narrower range than controls.

Comment on this clone: Its matching antigen is unknown.

Survey level was the resolution at which the v3.0 immunoSEQ assay ran. For each individual sample, sequencing targeted about 40,000-55,000 T-cell genomes. Method: immunoSEQ multiplex PCR; TCRdb's copy keeps in-frame clones and lacks some. The sample carries 15,000 to 20,000 clones, 75% to 85% recorded once. Trimming cost V 5 bases and J 0 bases, with 11 bases left between them. The CDR3 is made up of 15 amino acids. The germline gives CDR1 SGHVS, CDR2 FQNEAQ. This sequence originates from a man aged 25 to 45 with HIV. Sample: unsorted PBMCs, taken at the start of antiretroviral therapy. V and J are TRBV7-8 and TRBJ1-5; D is ambiguous. CDR3: CASSTREGSNQPQHF. The CDR3, as DNA: TGTGCCAGCAGCACTCGAGAGGGTAGCAATCAGCCCCAGCATTTT.